These 27 T cell receptor beta chains came from one sample sequenced in a study of blood T cell repertoires in COVID-19. Sequencing used immunoSEQ multiplex PCR; TCRdb keeps in-frame clones, though not all of them. The table records some 190,000 clones, 84% of them present only once. Material: peripheral blood. The receptor source for this set is a woman of 80 years or more with COVID-19, enrolled during active disease.

The rearrangement links TRBV6-5 to TRBJ1-3, with D uncertain. CDR1 is MNHEY, CDR2 SVGAGI, per germline. This CDR3 has 15 amino acids. The V gene lost 6 bases and the J gene lost 3 bases, with 15 bases spanning the gap. DNA of the CDR3: TGTGCCAGCAGCAGAGAGGGCTACGGTGGAAACACCATATATTTT. Its translation: CASSREGYGGNTIYF.

The chain employs TRBV5-1 and TRBJ2-2; D possibly corresponds to TRBD1 (6 bases). Trimming took off 4 bases at V and 0 bases at J, with 13 bases between the two ends. Looked up from germline, CDR1 is SGHRS and CDR2 is YFSETQ. This CDR3 contains 16 residues. In DNA form, the CDR3 reads TGCGCCAGCAGCCTGGCCCAGGGGACGAACACCGGGGAGCTGTTTTTT. Its translation is CASSLAQGTNTGELFF.

This chain links TRBV7-2 with TRBJ1-1; D call uncertain. Germline values: CDR1 SGHTA, CDR2 FQGNSA. There are 14 residues in the CDR3. V was clipped by 1 base and J by 0 bases, with 6 bases between them. The CDR3 DNA is TGTGCCAGCAGCTTAGACAAGATGAACACTGAAGCTTTCTTT. This encodes CASSLDKMNTEAFF.

The chain has TRBV12-3 or TRBV12-4 and TRBJ2-7; D perhaps matches TRBD2 (5 bases). Trimming removed 3 bases at V and 5 bases at J, with 5 bases between. This CDR3 contains 11 residues. Here the CDR3 DNA reads TGTGCCAGCAGTTTCGGGAACGAGCAGTACTTC. Protein product: CASSFGNEQYF.

This rearrangement joins TRBV28 to TRBJ1-1; D is uncertain. The CDR3 covers 15 residues. Between the trimmed V and J ends, which lost 6 bases and 1 base, there was a span of 15 bases. CDR1 MDHEN and CDR2 SYDVKM come from the germline V gene. CDR3 residues: CASSPFGGQNTEAFF. DNA for the CDR3: TGTGCCAGCAGCCCTTTTGGCGGGCAGAACACTGAAGCTTTCTTT.

The chain employs TRBV29-1 and TRBJ1-4; 8 bases line up with TRBD1. V trimming: 8 bases; J trimming: 2 bases; junction bases outside the gene matches: 4. This CDR3 has 13 amino acids. Germline V CDR1 and CDR2: SQVTM, ANQGSEA. The CDR3 nucleotides read TGCAGCTTTCGACAGGGGACTAATGAAAAACTGTTTTTT. Protein sequence: CSFRQGTNEKLFF.

To note about this clone: In the same sample, other DNA sequences code for this CDR3. The V gene is TRBV5-1, the J gene TRBJ2-2, with a possible D match to TRBD1 (5 bases). Germline V CDR1 and CDR2: SGHRS, YFSETQ. Trimming pared 1 base from V and 7 bases from J, leaving 5 bases between. This CDR3 has 12 amino acids. The CDR3: CASSLRGGELFF. The CDR3 nucleotides are TGCGCCAGCAGCTTGAGGGGCGGGGAGCTGTTTTTT.

V and J are TRBV4-1 and TRBJ1-5, with unresolved D. The CDR3 runs 14 residues. Germline V gene lookup returns CDR1 MGHRA and CDR2 YSYEKL. The germline V and J ends were trimmed by 2 bases and 0 bases, with 5 bases remaining between them. DNA for the CDR3: TGCGCCAGCAGCCAACTCTATAGCAATCAGCCCCAGCATTTT. Protein product: CASSQLYSNQPQHF.

The CDR3 DNA sequence: TGTGCCAGCAGACTTAGCTCTGGGGCCAACGTCCTGACTTTC. Protein product: CASRLSSGANVLTF. The chain employs TRBV11-1 and TRBJ2-6; no reliable D call. V gave up 6 bases and J gave up 0 bases, with 6 bases separating them. This CDR3 contains 14 residues. CDR1 is SGHAT and CDR2 is FQDESV in the germline V gene (reference sequence).

The rearrangement uses TRBV15 and TRBJ1-1, with D uncertain. CDR1 is LNHNV, CDR2 YYDKDF, per germline (reference sequence). There are 12 residues in the CDR3. The V end lost 5 bases, the J end lost 1 base, and 5 bases lay between the germline ends. The DNA of the CDR3 is TGTGCCACCAGCGCGCCGAACACTGAAGCTTTCTTT. This sequence encodes CATSAPNTEAFF. The full variable domain, rest sourced from reference TRBV15 and TRBJ1-1, is DAMVIQNPRYQVTQFGKPVTLSCSQTLNHNVMYWYQQKSSQAPKLLFHYYDKDFNNEADTPDNFQSRRPNTSFCFLDIRSPGLGDTAMYLCATSAPNTEAFFGQGTRLTVV.

The chain has TRBV19 and TRBJ1-3; 8 positions match TRBD1. Germline trimming cut 5 bases from V and 3 bases from J; bases unmatched to any gene: 9. The CDR3 has 16 amino acids. Germline-derived CDR1 and CDR2 are LNHDA and SQIVND (reference sequence). The CDR3 DNA is TGTGCCAGTAGTGTCCGACAGGGGTCGTTTGGAAACACCATATATTTT. This codes for CASSVRQGSFGNTIYF.

Of note for this clone: Distinct nucleotide sequences in the sample also encode this CDR3. V is TRBV5-1 and J is TRBJ2-1, with 9 positions matching TRBD1. J lost 7 bases, V lost 0 bases, and 5 bases had no gene match. CDR1 and CDR2 (germline): SGHRS, YFSETQ. CDR3 length: 15 amino acids. DNA for the CDR3: TGCGCCAGCAGCTTGGGGGGACAGGGAGGGAATGAGCAGTTCTTC. The encoded protein is CASSLGGQGGNEQFF.

This clone was detected only a few times. The V call is TRBV10-3, the J call TRBJ2-7, with 9 bases identical to TRBD1. V trimming: 10 bases; J trimming: 2 bases; junction bases outside the gene matches: 9. Germline CDR1 reads ENHRY; CDR2 reads SYGVKD. This CDR3 is 14 amino acids long. This chain's CDR3 is CATNRDRAAYEQYF. The CDR3 coding sequence is TGTGCCACAAACCGGGACAGGGCCGCCTACGAGCAGTACTTC.

The chain links TRBV6-4 to TRBJ1-2, with D possibly matching TRBD1 (5 bases). CDR3 length: 13 amino acids. Germline V gene sequence: CDR1 MRHNA, CDR2 SNTAGT. Trimming pared 11 bases from V and 4 bases from J, leaving 17 bases between. The CDR3 region has the DNA TGTGCCCAGGGCCCGAAGGCGCCCTATGGCTACACCTTC. Translating it yields CAQGPKAPYGYTF.

The chain has TRBV9 and TRBJ2-1; 8 bases align to TRBD1. The CDR3 covers 15 residues. The germline CDR1 and CDR2 sequences are SGDLS and YYNGEE. V lost 3 bases to trimming and J lost 1 base; unmatched junction nucleotides: 3. As DNA, the CDR3 is TGTGCCAGCAGCGCCGGACAGGGATCCTACAATGAGCAGTTCTTC. Translated, it gives CASSAGQGSYNEQFF.

The gene calls are TRBV5-1 and TRBJ2-5, with 7 bases that match TRBD2. This CDR3 has 15 amino acids. Trimming took 0 bases from V and 3 from J; bases not matched to a gene: 5. The germline CDR1 and CDR2 sequences are SGHRS and YFSETQ. In DNA form, the CDR3 reads TGCGCCAGCAGCTTGGCCGGGACTACTGAAGAGACCCAGTACTTC. It specifies CASSLAGTTEETQYF.

Of note for this clone: Other DNA sequences from this sample encode an identical CDR3 as well. This chain joins TRBV5-1 and TRBJ2-2; 10 positions agree with TRBD2. Trimming at V came to 2 bases and at J to 5 bases, leaving 0 bases not matched to a gene. The germline V gene has CDR1 SGHRS and CDR2 YFSETQ. The CDR3 has 14 residues. The CDR3 nucleotides read TGCGCCAGCAGCTTACTAGCGGGGACCGGGGAGCTGTTTTTT. This translates into CASSLLAGTGELFF.

V is TRBV3-1 (or the pseudogene TRBV3-2) and J is TRBJ1-1; 9 bases are shared with TRBD1. Germline V CDR1 and CDR2: LGHDT, YNNKEL (reference sequence). Trimming cost V 4 bases and J 11 bases; bases outside gene matches: 5. The CDR3 length is 12 residues. The CDR3 bases are TGTGCCAGCAGCCCTACAGGGGGCCCTGCTTTCTTT. Protein: CASSPTGGPAFF.

The chain carries TRBV5-1 and TRBJ2-5; 9 bases match TRBD2. Germline lookup yields CDR1 SGHRS and CDR2 YFSETQ. The CDR3 length is 16 residues. The junction had 10 bases not matched to a gene; V was cut back by 0 bases and J by 7 bases. This CDR3 reads CASSLGPAGGPRTQYF. The CDR3 region has the DNA TGCGCCAGCAGCTTGGGTCCAGCGGGGGGACCCAGGACCCAGTACTTC.

V usage is TRBV11-2 and J usage is TRBJ1-2; D unresolved. This CDR3 has 12 residues. With 0 bases removed from V and 5 bases from J, the gap between germline ends came to 4 bases. Germline loops: CDR1 SGHAT, CDR2 FQNNGV. The CDR3 DNA reads TGTGCCAGCAGCTTAGATATTTATGGCTACACCTTC. This gives the protein CASSLDIYGYTF.

This chain's CDR3 is CATSRDRVGGEAFF. CDR3 nucleotide sequence: TGTGCCACCAGCAGAGATCGCGTGGGGGGTGAAGCTTTCTTT. V gene TRBV15 combines with J gene TRBJ1-1; weak D call: TRBD1 (5 bases). Germline V CDR1 and CDR2: LNHNV, YYDKDF (reference sequence). This CDR3 is built from 14 residues. The V end lost 0 bases, the J end lost 7 bases, and 12 bases lay between the germline ends.

V is TRBV28 and J is TRBJ2-5, with a possible D match to TRBD2 (5 bases). The CDR3 totals 16 residues. Germline V gene lookup returns CDR1 MDHEN and CDR2 SYDVKM. Between the trimmed V and J ends, which lost 7 bases and 5 bases, there was a span of 23 bases. CDR3 in amino acids: CASTPRRRGIGETQYF. The CDR3 DNA sequence: TGTGCCAGCACCCCTCGGAGGAGAGGGATAGGGGAGACCCAGTACTTC.

The chain has TRBV6-2 or TRBV6-3 and TRBJ2-1; TRBD2 matches 8 bases. The trim removed 0 bases at V and 0 bases at J, leaving 7 bases unmatched. The germline CDR1 and CDR2 sequences are MNHEY and SVGEGT. This CDR3 spans 18 amino acids. CDR3 sequence reads: CASSYSVSSGISYNEQFF. In DNA, the CDR3 is TGTGCCAGCAGTTACTCCGTCAGTAGCGGGATCTCCTACAATGAGCAGTTCTTC.

V gene TRBV28 combines with J gene TRBJ2-7; 8 bases are shared with TRBD2. Germline loops: CDR1 MDHEN, CDR2 SYDVKM. V was clipped by 3 bases and J by 2 bases; unmatched bases: 6. The CDR3 loop spans 15 amino acids. The DNA for the CDR3 is TGTGCCAGCAGTTTCCCGGCGGGGGGTACCTACGAGCAGTACTTC. Its protein product is CASSFPAGGTYEQYF.

The genes are TRBV29-1 and TRBJ1-1; D perhaps matches TRBD1 (6 bases). Trimming removed 4 bases from V and 4 bases from J, with 13 bases in between. The germline gives CDR1 SQVTM, CDR2 ANQGSEA. The CDR3 length is 13 residues. In DNA, the CDR3 is TGCAGCGTTGCGGGGGGGCGAGGCACTGAAGCTTTCTTT. Its translation: CSVAGGRGTEAFF. Full variable domain (outside the CDR3, taken from reference TRBV29-1 and TRBJ1-1): SAVISQKPSRDICQRGTSLTIQCQVDSQVTMMFWYRQQPGQSLTLIATANQGSEATYESGFVIDKFPISRPNLTFSTLTVSNMSPEDSSIYLCSVAGGRGTEAFFGQGTRLTVV.

The chain links TRBV3-1 (or the pseudogene TRBV3-2) to TRBJ2-7, with D possibly TRBD1 on 5 matching bases. V lost 0 bases and J lost 9, with 15 bases in between. The CDR3 length is 14 residues. Germline V gene lookup returns CDR1 LGHDT and CDR2 YNNKEL (reference sequence). The CDR3 spells CASSQEWAGNWQYF. CDR3 in DNA: TGTGCCAGCAGCCAAGAGTGGGCAGGGAATTGGCAGTACTTC.

This clone was seen a single time. The chain employs TRBV10-3 and TRBJ2-7; possible D gene TRBD2, 6 bases. This CDR3 comprises 15 residues. The V end lost 3 bases, the J end lost 1 base, and 13 bases lay between the germline ends. Germline CDR1 and CDR2: ENHRY and SYGVKD. CDR3 amino acids: CAISDGGAVSYEQYF. The DNA of the CDR3 is TGTGCCATCAGTGACGGGGGAGCAGTATCCTACGAGCAGTACTTC.